This T cell receptor beta chain was sequenced for a study of T-cell reconstitution after alpha-beta-depleted transplantation in children. Germline lookup yields CDR1 SNHLY and CDR2 FYNNEI. CDR3 length: 20 residues. Trimming took 1 base from V and 1 from J; bases not matched to a gene: 14. Unique molecular identifiers tagged the TCRbeta library. In TCRdb, the PCR reads were re-called with MiXCR into one record per CDR3 protein. The sample includes about 980,000 distinct CDR3 sequences, 25% to 35% seen only once; the top ten take 28%. Regarding the study as a whole: Several hundred expanded graft clones reportedly supplied alpha-beta T cells about two months after transplant. Surviving recipient T cells and thymic progenitors produced the high day-60 TCRbeta diversity seen in some patients. T-cell counts and diversity were attributed mostly to newly produced T cells one year after transplant.

Concerning this clonotype: Its cognate antigen is unknown.

Here the sequenced sample was PBMCs, mostly from graft donor cells, taken 360 days after TCRalphabeta/CD19-depleted stem cell transplant. This sequence was found in a boy less than two years old who had a stem cell transplant for SCID, so the T cells may come from the graft donor. V and J are TRBV2 and TRBJ2-1; 9 bases match TRBD2. CDR3 nucleotide sequence: TGTGCCAGCAGTGAAGGGCTAGCGGGGAATCCCATAGGGTCCTACAATGAGCAGTTCTTC. It yields the protein CASSEGLAGNPIGSYNEQFF.